Shown below are 12 T cell receptor beta chains from a single sample sequenced in a study of T cells expressing NK-cell markers. Reanalyzing the 5' RACE reads, TCRdb keeps one entry per CDR3 protein, without DNA. In all, the sample yields about 460,000 distinct CDR3 sequences. Specimen: blood T cells: a sorted CD56 or NKG2C T cell subset, CD4+ or CD8+ T cells, or bulk PBMC T cells (not recorded which). These receptor sequences come from a woman aged 50 to 65 in good health.

The V and J genes are TRBV4-1 and TRBJ2-5; TCRdb proposes TRBD2, but this gene call is untestable without DNA. The CDR3 runs 15 residues. Germline CDR1 reads MGHRA; CDR2 reads YSYEKL. The CDR3 spells CASSQVGRVSGTQYF.

The CDR3 protein is CASSAPASTDTQYF. J is TRBJ2-3 and V is TRBV7-9; the TCRdb D gene call, TRBD1, has no DNA to confirm it. The length of the CDR3 is 14 residues. From germline, CDR1 is SEHNR and CDR2 FQNEAQ (reference sequence).

This chain connects TRBV11-3 to TRBJ2-1; checking the TCRdb D call of TRBD1 is not possible without DNA. The CDR3 runs 13 residues. CDR1 is SGHNT, CDR2 YENEEA, per germline. CDR3 sequence: CASSPLSDNEQFF. Drawing the rest from reference TRBV11-3 and TRBJ2-1, the complete variable domain is EAGVVQSPRYKIIEKKQPVAFWCNPISGHNTLYWYLQNLGQGPELLIRYENEEAVDDSQLPKDRFSAERLKGVDSTLKIQPAELGDSAVYLCASSPLSDNEQFFGPGTRLTVL.

V gene TRBV12-3 or TRBV12-4 combines with J gene TRBJ1-4; TCRdb calls TRBD1, which cannot be checked without DNA. The CDR3 covers 14 residues. The chain's CDR3 is CASRRGGEEEKLFF.

V is TRBV6-5 and J is TRBJ2-1; the TCRdb D gene call, TRBD1, has no DNA to confirm it. CDR1 and CDR2 from the germline V gene are MNHEY and SVGAGI. The CDR3 runs 15 residues. This CDR3 reads CASSYSLLGGNEQFF.

The V and J genes are TRBV20-1 and TRBJ2-3; TCRdb gives TRBD2 as the D gene, but with no DNA this cannot be confirmed. Germline lookup yields CDR1 DFQATT and CDR2 SNEGSKA (reference sequence). The CDR3 length is 17 residues. This CDR3 reads CSARGTSGRANTDTQYF.

The J gene is TRBJ2-2, the V gene TRBV20-1. The CDR3 is 13 residues long. Germline V CDR1 and CDR2: DFQATT, SNEGSKA (reference sequence). The CDR3 reads CSAFRVAAGELFF.

CDR3 amino acids: CASSQDPMGSPLHF. The chain carries TRBV7-9 and TRBJ1-6. CDR3 length equals 14 residues. Germline CDR1 and CDR2: SEHNR and FQNEAQ (reference sequence). Complete variable domain (other parts from reference TRBV7-9 and TRBJ1-6): DTGVSQNPRHKITKRGQNVTFRCDPISEHNRLYWYRQTLGQGPEFLTYFQNEAQLEKSRLLSDRFSAERPKGSFSTLEIQRTEQGDSAMYLCASSQDPMGSPLHFGNGTRLTVT.

This chain joins TRBV6-1 and TRBJ1-5; checking the TCRdb D call of TRBD1 is not possible without DNA. The CDR3 is 14 amino acids. The germline V gene encodes CDR1 MNHNS and CDR2 SASEGT. This CDR3 reads CASRGQPSNQPQHF.

The gene calls are TRBV2 and TRBJ2-7. CDR1 and CDR2 from the germline V gene are SNHLY and FYNNEI. The CDR3 consists of 11 residues. The CDR3 reads CASSIRHEQYF.

The chain combines TRBV10-2 with TRBJ2-1; TCRdb's D call, TRBD1, is unchecked because there is no DNA. Germline-derived CDR1 and CDR2 are WSHSY and SAAADI. This CDR3 is built from 14 residues. The CDR3 protein is CASTEWTGFNEQFF.

The J gene is TRBJ2-5, the V gene TRBV25-1; absent DNA, TCRdb's TRBD1 call cannot be checked. Germline loops: CDR1 MGHDK, CDR2 SYGVNS. This CDR3 comprises 14 residues. CDR3 loop: CASSEWDGQETQYF.